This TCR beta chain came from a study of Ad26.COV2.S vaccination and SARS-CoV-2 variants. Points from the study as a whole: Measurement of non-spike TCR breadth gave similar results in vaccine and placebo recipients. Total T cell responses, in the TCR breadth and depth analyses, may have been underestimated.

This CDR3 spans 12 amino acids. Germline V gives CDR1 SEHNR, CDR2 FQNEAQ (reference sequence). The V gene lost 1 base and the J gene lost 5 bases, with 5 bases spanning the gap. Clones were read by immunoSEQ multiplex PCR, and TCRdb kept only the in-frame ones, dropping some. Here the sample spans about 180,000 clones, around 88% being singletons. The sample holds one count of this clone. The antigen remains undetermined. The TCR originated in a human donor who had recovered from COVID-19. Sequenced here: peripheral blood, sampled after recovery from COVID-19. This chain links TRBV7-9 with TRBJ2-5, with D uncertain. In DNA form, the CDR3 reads TGTGCCAGCAGCTTAGACAGTGAGACCCAGTACTTC. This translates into CASSLDSETQYF.